This record covers a single T cell receptor (beta chain). Its antigen is as yet unknown. A read error may account for a junction end that differs from germline. The data were taken from a study of molecular identifiers for immune sequencing clone quantification. Study-level findings and limits: The share of molecules held by clones above 20 RNA copies was over 97% in effector cells and under 1% in naive cells.

The CDR3 consists of 15 residues. CD8+CD4-CCR7+CD45RA+ sorting gave the naive CD8 T cells. TCRdb re-called the PCR reads with MiXCR, one entry per CDR3 protein. This sample carries hundreds of thousands of distinct CDR3 sequences, 15% to 20% of them seen once, and the ten largest clones take 0.85%. The chain carries TRBV12-3 or TRBV12-4 and TRBJ2-1; maybe TRBD2 (7 bases). The sequence was obtained from a human donor in good health. Some libraries in this study had Jurkat cell RNA spiked in. The source material was naive CD8+ T cells from blood, with Jurkat cell RNA spiked in. Regarding subset: FACS-sorted CD8+CD4-CCR7+CD45RA+ naive T cells. CDR3 DNA sequence: TGTGCCAGCAGTTTACCCCGGGACTACAACAGGGAGCAGTCCTTC. It codes for CASSLPRDYNREQSF.